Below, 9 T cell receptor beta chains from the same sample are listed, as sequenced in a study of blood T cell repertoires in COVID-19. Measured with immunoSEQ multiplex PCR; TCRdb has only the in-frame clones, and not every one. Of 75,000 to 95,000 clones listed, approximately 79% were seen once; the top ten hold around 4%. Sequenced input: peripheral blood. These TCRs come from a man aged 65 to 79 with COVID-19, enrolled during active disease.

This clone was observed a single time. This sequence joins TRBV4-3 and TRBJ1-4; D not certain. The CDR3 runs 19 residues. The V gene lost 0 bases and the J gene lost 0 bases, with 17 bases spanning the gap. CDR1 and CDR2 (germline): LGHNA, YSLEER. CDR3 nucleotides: TGCGCCAGCAGCCAAGATATCCCGCGGGGAACCGCAACTAATGAAAAACTGTTTTTT. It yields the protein CASSQDIPRGTATNEKLFF.

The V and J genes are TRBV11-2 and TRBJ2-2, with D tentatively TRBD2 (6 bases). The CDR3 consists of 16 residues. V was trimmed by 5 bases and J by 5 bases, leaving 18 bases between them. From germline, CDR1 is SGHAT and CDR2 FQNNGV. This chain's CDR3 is CASSPRTTQWTGELFF. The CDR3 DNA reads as TGTGCCAGCAGCCCTCGGACTACCCAATGGACCGGGGAGCTGTTTTTT.

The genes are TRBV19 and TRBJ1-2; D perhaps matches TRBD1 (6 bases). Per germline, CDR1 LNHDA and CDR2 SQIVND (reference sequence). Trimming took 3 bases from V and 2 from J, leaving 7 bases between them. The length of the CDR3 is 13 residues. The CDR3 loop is CASSMTGNYGYTF. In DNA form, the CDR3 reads TGTGCCAGTAGTATGACAGGCAACTATGGCTACACCTTC.

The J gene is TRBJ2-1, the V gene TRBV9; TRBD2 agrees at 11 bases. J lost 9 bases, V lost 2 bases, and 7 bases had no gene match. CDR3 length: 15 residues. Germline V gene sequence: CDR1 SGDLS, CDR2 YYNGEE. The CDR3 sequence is CASSVLGLAEGEQFF. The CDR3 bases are TGTGCCAGCAGCGTCCTGGGACTAGCGGAAGGTGAGCAGTTCTTC.

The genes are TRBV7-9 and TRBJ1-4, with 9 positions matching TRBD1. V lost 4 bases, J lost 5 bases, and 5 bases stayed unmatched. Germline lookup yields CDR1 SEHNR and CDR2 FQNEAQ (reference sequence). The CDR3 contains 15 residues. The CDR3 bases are TGTGCCAGCAGCTCGTACAGGGGGCCGAATGAAAAACTGTTTTTT. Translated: CASSSYRGPNEKLFF. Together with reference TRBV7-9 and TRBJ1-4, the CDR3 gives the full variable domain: DTGVSQNPRHKITKRGQNVTFRCDPISEHNRLYWYRQTLGQGPEFLTYFQNEAQLEKSRLLSDRFSAERPKGSFSTLEIQRTEQGDSAMYLCASSSYRGPNEKLFFGSGTQLSVL.

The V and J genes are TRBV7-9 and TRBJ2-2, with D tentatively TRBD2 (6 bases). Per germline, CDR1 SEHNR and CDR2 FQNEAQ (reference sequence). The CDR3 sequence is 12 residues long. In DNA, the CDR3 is TGTGCAGAAGACGGGGGAACCGGGGAGCTGTTTTTT. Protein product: CAEDGGTGELFF.

CDR3 coding DNA: TGTGCCAGTAGTATCGGTAGCAAGATACCCTACGAGCAGTACTTC. Encoded protein: CASSIGSKIPYEQYF. V and J are TRBV19 and TRBJ2-7; no reliable D call. The V end was cut by 3 bases, the J end by 2 bases, with 14 bases between. This CDR3 is built from 15 residues. CDR1 is LNHDA, CDR2 SQIVND, per germline (reference sequence).

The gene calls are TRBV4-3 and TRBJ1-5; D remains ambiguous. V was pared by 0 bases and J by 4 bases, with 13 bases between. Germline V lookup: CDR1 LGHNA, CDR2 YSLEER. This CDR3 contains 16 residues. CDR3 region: CASSQDFRRENQPQHF. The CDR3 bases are TGCGCCAGCAGCCAAGATTTCCGGAGAGAAAATCAGCCCCAGCATTTT.

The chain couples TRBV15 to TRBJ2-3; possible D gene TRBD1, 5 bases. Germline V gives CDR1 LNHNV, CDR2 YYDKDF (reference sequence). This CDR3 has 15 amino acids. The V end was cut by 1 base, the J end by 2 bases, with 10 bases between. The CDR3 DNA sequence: TGTGCCACCAGCAGAGGTCTAGGGGACACAGATACGCAGTATTTT. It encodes CATSRGLGDTDTQYF. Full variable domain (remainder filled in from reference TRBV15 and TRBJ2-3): DAMVIQNPRYQVTQFGKPVTLSCSQTLNHNVMYWYQQKSSQAPKLLFHYYDKDFNNEADTPDNFQSRRPNTSFCFLDIRSPGLGDTAMYLCATSRGLGDTDTQYFGPGTRLTVL.